This is a list of T cell receptor beta chains from one sample in a study of OX40 agonist ivuxolimab in advanced cancers. TCRdb's copy holds only in-frame clones and misses some; the assay was immunoSEQ multiplex PCR. The sample shows about 90,000 clones, 75% to 90% of them seen only once. Here the sequenced sample was CD4+ or CD8+ T cells sorted from blood, taken in a trial of the OX40 agonist ivuxolimab. The source is an adult with an advanced solid tumor such as melanoma, head and neck, liver or kidney cancer. Each CDR3 is given with its conserved first and last residue. D genes are given only for firm matches. Part of the rows lack a size; the others show once, few, many or a class for expanded clones.

cdr3_aa | cdr3_nt | v_call | clone_size | d_call | j_call
CASSPARSGRGTTYNEQFF | TGTGCCAGCAGCCCCGCCCGCAGCGGGAGAGGGACGACCTACAATGAGCAGTTCTTC | TRBV7-2 | . | TRBD2 | TRBJ2-1
CASSRDGDYGYTF | TGTGCCAGCAGCCGCGACGGTGACTATGGCTACACCTTC | TRBV7-9 | . | . | TRBJ1-2
CASSLVSGTGSYGYTF | TGTGCCAGCAGCTTAGTGTCGGGTACAGGAAGCTATGGCTACACCTTC | TRBV7-3 | . | . | TRBJ1-2
CASSDEGTGGFYGYTF | TGCGCCAGCAGTGACGAAGGGACAGGGGGCTTCTATGGCTACACCTTC | TRBV10-2 | . | TRBD1 | TRBJ1-2
CASSTGISNQPQHF | TGTGCCAGTAGCACAGGGATCAGCAATCAGCCCCAGCATTTT | TRBV19 | few | . | TRBJ1-5
CASSQDRGVGDTQYF | TGCGCCAGCAGCCAAGATCGAGGGGTGGGAGATACGCAGTATTTT | TRBV4-3 | . | . | TRBJ2-3
CSARPQDEQYF | TGCAGTGCTAGGCCCCAGGACGAGCAGTACTTC | TRBV20-1 | once | . | TRBJ2-7
CASSLIGYTQYF | TGTGCCAGCAGTTTAATTGGCTATACGCAGTATTTT | TRBV28 | . | . | TRBJ2-3
CASSSPLLDLGNTEAFF | TGTGCCAGCAGCTCCCCTTTGCTAGACCTGGGGAACACTGAAGCTTTCTTT | TRBV11-2 | . | . | TRBJ1-1
CASEGGQGAYEQYF | TGTGCCAGCGAGGGAGGACAGGGGGCCTACGAGCAGTACTTC | TRBV2 | . | TRBD1 | TRBJ2-7
CATSREPNLAKNIQYF | TGTGCCACCAGCAGAGAGCCCAACTTAGCCAAAAACATTCAGTACTTC | TRBV15 | . | . | TRBJ2-4
CASSGRGGPTDTQYF | TGTGCCAGCAGTGGGCGGGGGGGGCCCACAGATACGCAGTATTTT | TRBV6-1 | . | TRBD2 | TRBJ2-3
CASSPAGGETQYF | TGTGCCAGTAGTCCCGCTGGGGGAGAGACCCAGTACTTC | TRBV19 | . | . | TRBJ2-5
CASSWPLQGAANTGELFF | TGCGCCAGCAGCTGGCCACTACAGGGGGCGGCGAACACCGGGGAGCTGTTTTTT | TRBV5-1 | once | TRBD1 | TRBJ2-2
CASSPITGPSGNTIYF | TGTGCCAGCAGCCCGATAACAGGGCCCTCTGGAAACACCATATATTTT | TRBV7-3 | . | . | TRBJ1-3
CATIGTVNTEAFF | TGTGCCACGATAGGGACAGTGAACACTGAAGCTTTCTTT | TRBV10-3 | . | TRBD1 | TRBJ1-1
CASSLYGPYGYTF | TGTGCCAGCAGTTTATACGGACCCTATGGCTACACCTTC | TRBV27 | . | . | TRBJ1-2
CASSERGRPYGYTF | TGTGCCAGCAGCGAAAGGGGGAGACCCTATGGCTACACCTTC | TRBV7-9 | . | . | TRBJ1-2
CASSLRDRDGYTF | TGTGCCAGTAGTCTCCGGGACAGGGATGGCTACACCTTC | TRBV19 | . | TRBD1 | TRBJ1-2
CASSRDREISDTQYF | TGTGCCAGCTCCCGGGACAGGGAGATCTCAGATACGCAGTATTTT | TRBV2 | . | TRBD1 | TRBJ2-3
CASRWGQGKGDVYNEQFF | TGTGCCAGCAGGTGGGGACAGGGGAAAGGAGACGTCTACAATGAGCAGTTCTTC | TRBV2 | few | TRBD1 | TRBJ2-1
CASVLATEAFF | TGTGCCAGCGTCTTAGCCACTGAAGCTTTCTTT | TRBV2 | . | . | TRBJ1-1
CASSLGTIDTQYF | TGTGCCAGTAGCTTAGGGACTATCGATACGCAGTATTTT | TRBV19 | . | TRBD2 | TRBJ2-3
CASNLMGAGSVGGYTF | TGTGCCAGCAACCTTATGGGGGCAGGTTCAGTCGGTGGCTACACCTTC | TRBV27 | . | . | TRBJ1-2
CASSETPGGSGNTIYF | TGTGCCAGCAGTGAAACCCCAGGGGGGAGCGGAAACACCATATATTTT | TRBV28 | . | TRBD1 | TRBJ1-3
CASRLQRNTEAFF | TGCGCCAGCAGGCTCCAGAGAAACACTGAAGCTTTCTTT | TRBV10-2 | . | . | TRBJ1-1
CSVDQGAVVNEQFF | TGCAGCGTTGATCAGGGGGCGGTTGTGAATGAGCAGTTCTTC | TRBV29-1 | . | TRBD1 | TRBJ2-1
CASSQVRAYGYTF | TGTGCCAGCAGCCAAGTCAGGGCCTATGGCTACACCTTC | TRBV14 | once | . | TRBJ1-2
CASIGGRLAGGLRAKNIQYF | TGTGCCAGCATTGGGGGAAGACTAGCGGGGGGCTTACGAGCCAAAAACATTCAGTACTTC | TRBV28 | . | TRBD2 | TRBJ2-4
CASSHGSGSSYEQFF | TGTGCCAGCAGCCACGGTAGCGGGAGTTCCTATGAGCAGTTCTTC | TRBV4-2 | few | TRBD2 | TRBJ2-1
CASSLRTGANYGYTF | TGCGCCAGCAGCTTAAGAACCGGAGCTAACTATGGCTACACCTTC | TRBV5-1 | . | . | TRBJ1-2
CASSGQGVFQPQHF | TGTGCCAGCAGCGGACAGGGAGTTTTTCAGCCCCAGCATTTT | TRBV6-6 | . | TRBD1 | TRBJ1-5
CAVSIGKETQYF | TGTGCCGTGTCGATAGGGAAAGAGACCCAGTACTTC | TRBV19 | . | . | TRBJ2-5
CASSSLGGRTGPQHF | TGTGCCAGCAGTTCCTTGGGGGGCAGGACCGGGCCCCAGCATTTT | TRBV6-1 | . | . | TRBJ1-5
CASSPGPEAFF | TGTGCCAGCTCACCAGGCCCTGAAGCTTTCTTT | TRBV18 | . | . | TRBJ1-1
CASSPVDTQYF | TGTGCCAGCTCACCGGTAGATACGCAGTATTTT | TRBV18 | . | . | TRBJ2-3
CASSLTLEAEAFF | TGTGCCAGCAGCTTGACATTGGAGGCTGAAGCTTTCTTT | TRBV11-2 | . | . | TRBJ1-1
CASSSTTSGRPNEQYF | TGTGCCAGCAGCTCCACGACTAGCGGGAGGCCCAATGAGCAGTACTTC | TRBV5-6 | . | TRBD2 | TRBJ2-7
CASSLQVSGANVLTF | TGCGCCAGCAGCTTGCAGGTCTCTGGGGCCAACGTCCTGACTTTC | TRBV5-1 | . | . | TRBJ2-6
CAWRVHSSYEQYF | TGTGCCTGGAGAGTTCACAGCTCCTACGAGCAGTACTTC | TRBV30 | . | . | TRBJ2-7
CAWSGAVEQYF | TGTGCCTGGAGTGGGGCGGTGGAGCAGTACTTC | TRBV30 | . | . | TRBJ2-7
CASSRKAYEQYF | TGTGCCAGCTCCAGAAAAGCCTACGAGCAGTACTTC | TRBV18 | . | . | TRBJ2-7
CASSFRQGADTQYF | TGTGCCAGCAGCTTTCGACAGGGCGCAGATACGCAGTATTTT | TRBV5-4 | . | TRBD1 | TRBJ2-3
CASSETSGGASLETQYF | TGTGCCAGCAGCGAGACTAGCGGGGGGGCGTCGCTGGAGACCCAGTACTTC | TRBV27 | . | TRBD2 | TRBJ2-5
CASSLTASKRGYGYTF | TGTGCCAGTAGTCTCACCGCGTCGAAACGGGGCTATGGCTACACCTTC | TRBV19 | . | . | TRBJ1-2
CASRDRTSGSYEQFF | TGTGCCAGCAGGGATAGGACTAGCGGGAGCTATGAGCAGTTCTTC | TRBV6-1 | once | TRBD2 | TRBJ2-1
CASTQRGDSDLGQYF | TGCGCCAGCACGCAACGGGGGGACAGCGATTTAGGGCAGTACTTC | TRBV5-1 | few | . | TRBJ2-7
CASSGDGPNYGYTF | TGTGCCAGCAGTGGGGACGGACCGAACTATGGCTACACCTTC | TRBV27 | . | . | TRBJ1-2
CASSLEGLAEETQYF | TGTGCCAGCAGCTTAGAAGGACTAGCGGAGGAGACCCAGTACTTC | TRBV13 | . | TRBD2 | TRBJ2-5
CASSLDVGNQPQHF | TGCGCCAGCAGCTTGGACGTGGGCAATCAGCCCCAGCATTTT | TRBV5-1 | . | . | TRBJ1-5
CASSLTGVLGANVLTF | TGTGCCAGCAGCTTAACAGGCGTTTTAGGGGCCAACGTCCTGACTTTC | TRBV7-9 | . | . | TRBJ2-6
CASSFGDRVHEQYF | TGTGCCAGCAGTTTTGGGGACAGGGTTCACGAGCAGTACTTC | TRBV28 | . | TRBD1 | TRBJ2-7
CAGGGSVNEQFF | TGTGCCGGGGGGGGCTCAGTCAATGAGCAGTTCTTC | TRBV28 | . | . | TRBJ2-1
CASSPLPSGSPHEQYF | TGCGCCAGCAGCCCTTTACCTAGCGGGAGTCCCCACGAGCAGTACTTC | TRBV5-1 | . | TRBD2 | TRBJ2-7
CASSLLPEGVDTEAFF | TGCGCCAGCAGCTTGCTCCCAGAAGGGGTCGACACTGAAGCTTTCTTT | TRBV5-1 | . | . | TRBJ1-1
CASSPLGQGYEQYF | TGCGCCAGCAGCCCCCTCGGACAGGGATACGAGCAGTACTTC | TRBV5-1 | . | TRBD1 | TRBJ2-7
CASSFGTGNTEAFF | TGTGCCAGCAGCTTCGGGACAGGTAACACTGAAGCTTTCTTT | TRBV7-2 | . | TRBD1 | TRBJ1-1
CASSYDINYGYTF | TGTGCCAGCAGTTACGACATTAACTATGGCTACACCTTC | TRBV6-5 | . | . | TRBJ1-2
CASSPPGGREQYF | TGTGCCAGCAGCCCCCCCGGGGGGCGCGAGCAGTACTTC | TRBV7-2 | . | . | TRBJ2-7
CASSLLGGINEQFF | TGCGCCAGCAGCTTGTTAGGGGGCATCAATGAGCAGTTCTTC | TRBV5-1 | . | TRBD1 | TRBJ2-1